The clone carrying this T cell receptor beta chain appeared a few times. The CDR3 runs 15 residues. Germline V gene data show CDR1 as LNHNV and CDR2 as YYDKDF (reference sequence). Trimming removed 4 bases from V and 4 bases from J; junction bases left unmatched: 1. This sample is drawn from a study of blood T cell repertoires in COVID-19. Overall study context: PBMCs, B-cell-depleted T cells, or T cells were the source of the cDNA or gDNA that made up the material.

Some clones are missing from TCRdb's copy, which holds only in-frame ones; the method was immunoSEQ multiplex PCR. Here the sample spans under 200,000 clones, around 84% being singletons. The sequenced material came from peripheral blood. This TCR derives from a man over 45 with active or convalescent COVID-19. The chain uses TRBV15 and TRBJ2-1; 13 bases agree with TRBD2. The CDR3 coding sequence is TGTGCCACCAGCACGACTAGCGGGAGGTACAATGAGCAGTTCTTC. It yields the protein CATSTTSGRYNEQFF.